Included here is one T cell receptor (beta chain) sequence, with context. The data derive from a study of T cell changes during pregnancy in multiple sclerosis. V shed 4 bases and J 1 base; nucleotides not matched to a gene: 7. Germline values: CDR1 SGHRS, CDR2 YFSETQ. The CDR3 extends over 15 amino acids. Assay: immunoSEQ multiplex PCR; the TCRdb copy retains only in-frame clones and omits some. The table includes 80,000 or so clones, 90% to 95% detected once. Sequenced here: peripheral blood, sampled before pregnancy. This clonotype was sampled from a female donor with multiple sclerosis, enrolled in a pregnancy study. The chain carries TRBV5-1 and TRBJ1-1, with 7 bases identical to TRBD1. CDR3 region: CASSDGTATNTEAFF. For the CDR3, the DNA is TGCGCCAGCAGCGACGGGACAGCAACGAACACTGAAGCTTTCTTT. Full variable domain (remainder filled in from reference TRBV5-1 and TRBJ1-1): KAGVTQTPRYLIKTRGQQVTLSCSPISGHRSVSWYQQTPGQGLQFLFEYFSETQRNKGNFPGRFSGRQFSNSRSEMNVSTLELGDSALYLCASSDGTATNTEAFFGQGTRLTVV.